This entry lists 26 T cell receptor beta chains sequenced from one sample in a study of blood T cells in healthy people across ages. Primed by a sample-barcoded 5' primer and a J-beta primer mix, a second PCR proceeded for about 7 to 11 cycles. TCRdb recomputed calls from the 5' RACE reads with MiXCR, one row per CDR3 protein. The sample contains some 370,000 distinct CDR3 sequences, 50% to 60% of which appear only once. The material sequenced was blood. Every receptor here comes from a man aged 60-69 years in good health.

The chain recombines TRBV7-2 with TRBJ2-1; 7 bases are a match to TRBD2. This CDR3 is built from 13 residues. CDR1 is SGHTA and CDR2 is FQGNSA in the germline V gene. J was trimmed by 15 bases and V by 6 bases; bases with no gene match: 14. Here the CDR3 reads CASSQDSGVTPFF. The CDR3 coding sequence is TGTGCCAGCAGTCAAGACAGCGGGGTTACTCCGTTCTTC. Full variable domain (remainder filled in from reference TRBV7-2 and TRBJ2-1): GAGVSQSPSNKVTEKGKDVELRCDPISGHTALYWYRQSLGQGLEFLIYFQGNSAPDKSGLPSDRFSAERTGGSVSTLTIQRTQQEDSAVYLCASSQDSGVTPFFGPGTRLTVL.

This clonotype was counted between two and nine times. V usage is TRBV4-2 and J usage is TRBJ2-1, with 9 positions matching TRBD2. From germline, CDR1 is LGHNA and CDR2 YNFKEQ. Trimming at V came to 4 bases and at J to 6 bases, leaving 10 bases not matched to a gene. This CDR3 has 16 residues. The CDR3 protein is CASSPPGGGASNEQFF. The CDR3 DNA sequence: TGTGCCAGCAGCCCCCCCGGCGGGGGGGCCTCCAATGAGCAGTTCTTC.

Many counts were recorded for this clonotype. This chain connects TRBV12-3 or TRBV12-4 to TRBJ2-7, with D unresolved. The CDR3 runs to 11 residues. V was cut by 8 bases and J by 3 bases, with 8 bases left in between. The CDR3 spells CASGQFYEQYF. CDR3 nucleotides: TGTGCCAGCGGTCAGTTCTACGAGCAGTACTTC.

This chain's CDR3 is CASSLRDRGSEKLFF. Here the CDR3 DNA reads TGCGCCAGCAGCCTCCGGGACAGGGGCAGCGAAAAACTGTTTTTT. The chain recombines TRBV4-1 with TRBJ1-4, with 10 bases that match TRBD1. This CDR3 spans 15 amino acids. Per the germline V gene, CDR1 is MGHRA and CDR2 is YSYEKL. V lost 4 bases, J lost 8 bases, and 7 bases stayed unmatched.

The chain couples TRBV6-5 to TRBJ2-7; TRBD2 might be the D (6 bases). Trimming shortened V by 0 bases and J by 7 bases, and 19 bases separated the two germline ends. This CDR3 comprises 16 residues. Germline values: CDR1 MNHEY, CDR2 SVGAGI. The CDR3 region is CASSYSAGIPAGEQYF. The CDR3 DNA is TGTGCCAGCAGTTACTCGGCGGGTATACCGGCGGGAGAGCAGTACTTC.

The genes are TRBV12-3 or TRBV12-4 and TRBJ2-4; tentative D call: TRBD2 (7 bases). The CDR3 spans 17 residues. Trimming shortened V by 4 bases and J by 3 bases, and 19 bases separated the two germline ends. This CDR3 reads CASSSRGGAVRKNIQYF. CDR3 nucleotide sequence: TGTGCCAGCAGTTCACGTGGGGGGGCCGTCCGCAAAAACATTCAGTACTTC.

The genes are TRBV3-1 and TRBJ2-5; no firm D call. The DNA end lines up better with TRBJ2-7; the J call may be wrong. This CDR3 region has 14 residues. CDR1 and CDR2 from the germline V gene are LGHDT and YNNKEL (reference sequence). The CDR3 sequence: CASSRGPQSYEQYF. For the CDR3, the DNA is TGTGCCAGCAGCCGAGGCCCACAATCCTACGAGCAGTACTTC.

The chain couples TRBV13 to TRBJ2-7; D may match TRBD1 or TRBD2 (5 bases each). Germline values: CDR1 PRHDT, CDR2 FYEKMQ (reference sequence). The CDR3 spans 15 residues. Trimming removed 0 bases at V and 1 base at J, with 10 bases between. CDR3 in amino acids: CASSLGRDVSYEQYF. CDR3 nucleotide sequence: TGTGCCAGCAGCTTAGGCCGGGACGTTTCCTACGAGCAGTACTTC.

V and J are TRBV12-3 or TRBV12-4 and TRBJ2-1; D might be TRBD1 or TRBD2, each matching 7 bases. The CDR3 extends over 16 amino acids. V lost 5 bases to trimming and J lost 7 bases, with 21 bases between them. CDR3 protein: CASSRQGGRKRNEQFF. The CDR3 nucleotides read TGTGCCAGCAGTCGACAGGGAGGGCGGAAGCGGAATGAGCAGTTCTTC.

This clonotype was seen only a few times. V gene TRBV7-2 combines with J gene TRBJ2-6, with D uncertain. The CDR3 is made up of 15 amino acids. V dropped 3 bases and J dropped 0 bases, with 6 bases sitting between them. CDR1 is SGHTA and CDR2 is FQGNSA in the germline V gene. For the CDR3, the DNA is TGTGCCAGCAGCTTTTCCAACTCTGGGGCCAACGTCCTGACTTTC. Amino acid sequence: CASSFSNSGANVLTF.

Notes on this clonotype: One base away lies a much larger clone, so this may be a sequencing read error. V gene TRBV2 combines with J gene TRBJ1-2; D remains unclear. Germline V CDR1 and CDR2: SNHLY, FYNNEI. V shed 7 bases and J shed 8 bases, with 17 bases lying between them. The CDR3 is 13 amino acids. The CDR3 is CASMPTGIVGYTF. The CDR3 DNA sequence: TGTGCCAGCATGCCCACGGGAATTGTGGGCTACACCTTC.

The chain recombines TRBV9 with TRBJ1-6; 8 bases are shared with TRBD1. V gave up 4 bases and J gave up 11 bases; unmatched junction bases: 14. CDR1 is SGDLS and CDR2 is YYNGEE in the germline V gene. The CDR3 has 16 amino acids. CDR3 DNA: TGTGCCAGCAGCCCAACAGGGGGGCCCCCGCGTCCACCCCTCCACTTT. This gives the protein CASSPTGGPPRPPLHF.

This sequence joins TRBV7-2 and TRBJ2-7; 9 nucleotides agree with TRBD1. This CDR3 has 12 residues. The germline gives CDR1 SGHTA, CDR2 FQGNSA. J lost 7 bases, V lost 8 bases, and 6 bases had no gene match. The CDR3 loop is CASSPDRGEQYF. The CDR3 coding sequence is TGTGCCAGCTCACCCGACAGGGGGGAGCAGTACTTC.

This clonotype has a count of ten or more. The chain joins TRBV20-1 to TRBJ2-1; 9 bases match TRBD1. The germline CDR1 and CDR2 sequences are DFQATT and SNEGSKA (reference sequence). V lost 3 bases to trimming and J lost 0 bases; unmatched junction nucleotides: 6. This CDR3 is 16 amino acids long. The CDR3 here is CSARDRGFSSYNEQFF. CDR3 coding DNA: TGCAGTGCTAGGGACAGGGGCTTTAGCTCCTACAATGAGCAGTTCTTC.

This clonotype occurred once. This sequence joins TRBV20-1 and TRBJ2-5; D ambiguous. Trimming left V 3 bases short and J 12 bases short, with 11 bases between. The germline V gene has CDR1 DFQATT and CDR2 SNEGSKA (reference sequence). The CDR3 runs to 10 residues. The CDR3 nucleotides read TGCAGTGCTAGTCACGGCGAAGAGTACTTC. As protein: CSASHGEEYF.

The chain recombines TRBV5-8 with TRBJ2-6, with a possible D match to TRBD1 (6 bases). Trimming shortened V by 6 bases and J by 0 bases, and 10 bases separated the two germline ends. The germline V gene encodes CDR1 SGHTS and CDR2 YDEGEE. This CDR3 region has 15 residues. The CDR3 protein is CASKTGLSGANVLTF. In DNA form, the CDR3 reads TGTGCCAGCAAGACAGGACTCTCTGGGGCCAACGTCCTGACTTTC.

The V call is TRBV20-1, the J call TRBJ2-6; 7 nucleotides align to TRBD1. CDR1 and CDR2 (germline): DFQATT, SNEGSKA (reference sequence). The CDR3 loop spans 16 amino acids. V was pared by 2 bases and J by 5 bases, with 9 bases of the junction left unmatched. CDR3 sequence: CSARFRQGRRANVLTF. The CDR3 nucleotides are TGCAGTGCTAGATTTCGACAGGGTCGAAGGGCCAACGTCCTGACTTTC.

The V gene is TRBV21-1, the J gene TRBJ1-5. TRBV21-1 is designated a pseudogene. The CDR3 length is 20 residues. CDR3 loop: CASSKWECIPGLYSNQPQHF. For the CDR3, the DNA is TGTGCCAGCAGCAAGTGGGAGTGTATTCCGGGACTCTATAGCAATCAGCCCCAGCATTTT.

V gene TRBV4-3 combines with J gene TRBJ2-3, with TRBD2 matching over 9 bases. This CDR3 comprises 17 residues. The V segment lost 0 bases and the J segment 2 bases; nucleotides outside the gene matches: 6. CDR1 and CDR2 (germline): LGHNA, YSLEER. This CDR3 reads CASSQDPAGGPTDTQYF. The CDR3 DNA reads as TGCGCCAGCAGCCAAGATCCTGCGGGAGGGCCCACAGATACGCAGTATTTT.

The chain joins TRBV29-1 to TRBJ2-5, with 7 bases identical to TRBD2. The CDR3 extends over 14 amino acids. Germline CDR1 and CDR2: SQVTM and ANQGSEA. The ends lost 7 bases at V and 2 bases at J; junction bases unmatched: 10. The CDR3 loop reads CSAPGGREQETQYF. In DNA form, the CDR3 reads TGCAGCGCTCCTGGGGGGAGGGAGCAAGAGACCCAGTACTTC.

The genes are TRBV12-3 or TRBV12-4 and TRBJ2-5; D assignment may be TRBD1 or TRBD2 (5 bases each). This CDR3 contains 13 residues. The V and J ends lost 5 bases and 8 bases respectively, with 15 bases between them. CDR3 nucleotide sequence: TGTGCCAGCAGTCCGAGGGACCCGCGAACCCAGTACTTC. It codes for CASSPRDPRTQYF.

The chain joins TRBV6-6 to TRBJ2-5, with 8 bases fitting TRBD2. The CDR3 runs 14 residues. Germline CDR1 MNHNY, CDR2 SVGAGI (reference sequence). V lost 5 bases to trimming and J lost 4 bases; unmatched junction nucleotides: 6. CDR3 coding DNA: TGTGCCAGCAGTAATGGACTAGCCTCAGAGACCCAGTACTTC. Residues: CASSNGLASETQYF.

There are a few counts of this clonotype. V usage is TRBV27 and J usage is TRBJ2-3; 15 nucleotides agree with TRBD2. Germline assignment: CDR1 MNHEY and CDR2 SMNVEV (reference sequence). The CDR3 consists of 18 residues. V was clipped by 5 bases and J by 3 bases; unmatched bases: 9. CDR3 in amino acids: CASSPGLAGGRRTDTQYF. The CDR3, as DNA: TGTGCCAGCAGTCCCGGACTAGCGGGAGGGAGAAGGACAGATACGCAGTATTTT.

This clonotype has just a few counts. The chain combines TRBV9 with TRBJ2-6; 8 bases align to TRBD1. The CDR3 consists of 18 residues. V lost 4 bases, J lost 0 bases, and 9 bases stayed unmatched. CDR1 and CDR2 (germline): SGDLS, YYNGEE. The CDR3 reads CASSTTGTGFSGANVLTF. The CDR3 DNA reads TGTGCCAGCAGCACCACCGGGACAGGTTTCTCTGGGGCCAACGTCCTGACTTTC.

This clonotype is labeled as medium-sized. The V call is TRBV7-2, the J call TRBJ2-7; 8 bases are a match to TRBD1. This CDR3 has 18 amino acids. The germline V gene encodes CDR1 SGHTA and CDR2 FQGNSA. V shed 2 bases, J shed 4 bases, and the junction held 16 bases outside the gene matches. CDR3 residues: CASSLTGRKQGGRYEQYF. DNA of the CDR3: TGTGCCAGCAGCTTAACCGGCCGTAAACAGGGGGGTAGATACGAGCAGTACTTC.

The genes are TRBV28 and TRBJ2-7, with D possibly matching TRBD1 (7 bases). Germline values: CDR1 MDHEN, CDR2 SYDVKM. With 11 bases removed from V and 2 bases from J, the gap between germline ends came to 13 bases. The CDR3 has 12 amino acids. The CDR3 reads CACQGGAYEQYF. CDR3 nucleotides: TGTGCCTGCCAGGGGGGCGCCTACGAGCAGTACTTC.